These 6 T cell receptor beta chains were all obtained from the same sample, sequenced in a study of cytomegalovirus exposure and HLA in healthy donors. The data were produced by immunoSEQ multiplex PCR, yet TCRdb's version contains in-frame clones alone and is incomplete. The repertoire holds 200,000 or so clones, with approximately 87% as singletons. Sequencing input: PBMCs. The receptor source for this set is a woman aged 18-30 years in good health and CMV-seronegative.

V usage is TRBV25-1 and J usage is TRBJ2-5; D is undetermined. The ends were cut back, 5 bases at V and 6 bases at J, with 13 bases in the middle. CDR3 length: 13 residues. Germline values: CDR1 MGHDK, CDR2 SYGVNS. The chain's CDR3 is CASSLLGVQTQYF. The CDR3, as DNA: TGTGCCAGCAGTCTCCTAGGCGTGCAGACCCAGTACTTC. The variable domain in full, with the rest retrieved from reference TRBV25-1 and TRBJ2-5, is EADIYQTPRYLVIGTGKKITLECSQTMGHDKMYWYQQDPGMELHLIHYSYGVNSTEKGDLSSESTVSRIRTEHFPLTLESARPSHTSQYLCASSLLGVQTQYFGPGTRLLVL.

The V call is TRBV30, the J call TRBJ2-3; D gene uncertain. Germline-derived CDR1 and CDR2 are GTSNPN and SVGIG (reference sequence). This CDR3 is built from 13 residues. V lost 0 bases to trimming and J lost 3 bases, with 7 bases between them. CDR3 in amino acids: CAWSVVRTDTQYF. The CDR3 DNA reads TGTGCCTGGAGTGTAGTGCGGACAGATACGCAGTATTTT.

The chain employs TRBV27 and TRBJ1-1; no clear D. The length of the CDR3 is 14 residues. Trimming pared 5 bases from V and 0 bases from J, leaving 10 bases between. Germline V gene data show CDR1 as MNHEY and CDR2 as SMNVEV (reference sequence). The CDR3 is CASSPGLLNTEAFF. The CDR3, as DNA: TGTGCCAGCAGTCCCGGGCTATTGAACACTGAAGCTTTCTTT.

This chain connects TRBV2 to TRBJ2-7; 7 nucleotides agree with TRBD1. J lost 3 bases, V lost 6 bases, and 14 bases had no gene match. CDR3 size: 16 residues. CDR1 is SNHLY, CDR2 FYNNEI, per germline. The CDR3 sequence is CASRDPLGQVSYEQYF. In DNA form, the CDR3 reads TGTGCCAGCAGGGACCCCCTCGGACAGGTGAGCTACGAGCAGTACTTC. The whole variable domain, filled in from reference TRBV2 and TRBJ2-7, reads EPEVTQTPSHQVTQMGQEVILRCVPISNHLYFYWYRQILGQKVEFLVSFYNNEISEKSEIFDDQFSVERPDGSNFTLKIRSTKLEDSAMYFCASRDPLGQVSYEQYFGPGTRLTVT.

This chain connects TRBV25-1 to TRBJ2-7, with 7 bases that match TRBD2. V lost 8 bases and J lost 0; bases outside the gene matches: 4. The germline V gene encodes CDR1 MGHDK and CDR2 SYGVNS. The CDR3 loop spans 13 amino acids. CDR3 sequence (DNA): TGTGCCAGCTGGGGAGGGAGCTCCTACGAGCAGTACTTC. Translated, it gives CASWGGSSYEQYF.

This clone was seen only a few times. This chain uses TRBV11-1 with TRBJ1-1; tentatively, D is TRBD1 (6 bases). CDR3 size: 13 residues. V was pared by 2 bases and J by 3 bases, with 7 bases between. Germline V gene data show CDR1 as SGHAT and CDR2 as FQDESV (reference sequence). CDR3 amino acids: CASSLKGDTEAFF. Written as DNA, the CDR3 is TGTGCCAGCAGCTTAAAGGGGGACACTGAAGCTTTCTTT.